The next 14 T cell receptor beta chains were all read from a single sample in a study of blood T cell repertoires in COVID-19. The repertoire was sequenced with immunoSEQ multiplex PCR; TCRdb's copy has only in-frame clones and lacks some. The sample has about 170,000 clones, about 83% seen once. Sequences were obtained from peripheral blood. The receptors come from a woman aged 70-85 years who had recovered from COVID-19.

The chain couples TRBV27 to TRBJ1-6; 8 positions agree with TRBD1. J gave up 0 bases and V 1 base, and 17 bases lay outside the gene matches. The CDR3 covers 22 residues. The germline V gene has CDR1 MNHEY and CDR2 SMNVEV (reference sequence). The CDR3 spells CASSLYTPGTGGPSSYNSPLHF. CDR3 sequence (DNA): TGTGCCAGCAGTTTATACACCCCCGGGACAGGCGGCCCGAGCTCCTATAATTCACCCCTCCACTTT.

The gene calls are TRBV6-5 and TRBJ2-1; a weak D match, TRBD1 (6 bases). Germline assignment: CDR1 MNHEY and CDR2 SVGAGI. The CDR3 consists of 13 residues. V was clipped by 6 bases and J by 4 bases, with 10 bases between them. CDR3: CASRRDRYNEQFF. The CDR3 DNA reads TGTGCCAGCAGACGCGACAGGTACAATGAGCAGTTCTTC.

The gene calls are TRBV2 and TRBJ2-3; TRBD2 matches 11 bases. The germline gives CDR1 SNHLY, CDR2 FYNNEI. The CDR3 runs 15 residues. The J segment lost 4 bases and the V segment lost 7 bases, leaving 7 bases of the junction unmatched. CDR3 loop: CASTGGTSGSDTQYF. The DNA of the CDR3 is TGTGCCAGCACCGGGGGGACTAGCGGCTCAGATACGCAGTATTTT.

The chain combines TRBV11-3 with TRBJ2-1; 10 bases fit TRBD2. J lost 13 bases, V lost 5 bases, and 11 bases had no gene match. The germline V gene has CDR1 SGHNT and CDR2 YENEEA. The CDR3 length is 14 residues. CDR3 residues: CASSHRAERGGQFF. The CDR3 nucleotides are TGTGCCAGCAGCCACCGGGCCGAGCGGGGGGGTCAGTTCTTC.

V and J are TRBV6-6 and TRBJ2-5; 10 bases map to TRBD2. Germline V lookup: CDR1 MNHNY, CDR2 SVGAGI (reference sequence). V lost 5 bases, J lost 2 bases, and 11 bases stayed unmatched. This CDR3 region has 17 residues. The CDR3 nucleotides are TGTGCCAGCAGTCCCCTCGGGACTAGCGCCCCACAAGAGACCCAGTACTTC. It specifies CASSPLGTSAPQETQYF.

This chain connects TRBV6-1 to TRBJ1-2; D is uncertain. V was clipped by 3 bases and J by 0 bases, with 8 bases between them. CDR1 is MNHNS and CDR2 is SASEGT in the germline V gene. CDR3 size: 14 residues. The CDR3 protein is CASSEAGTNYGYTF. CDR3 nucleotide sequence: TGTGCCAGCAGTGAGGCAGGTACTAACTATGGCTACACCTTC.

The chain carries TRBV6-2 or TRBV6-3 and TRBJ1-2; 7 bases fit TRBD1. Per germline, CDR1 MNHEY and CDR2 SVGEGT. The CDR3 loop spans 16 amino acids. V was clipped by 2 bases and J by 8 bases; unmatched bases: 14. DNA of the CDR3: TGTGCCAGCAGTTACGAGGGGGCCTCGGGCGGCGGAGGCTACACCTTC. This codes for CASSYEGASGGGGYTF.

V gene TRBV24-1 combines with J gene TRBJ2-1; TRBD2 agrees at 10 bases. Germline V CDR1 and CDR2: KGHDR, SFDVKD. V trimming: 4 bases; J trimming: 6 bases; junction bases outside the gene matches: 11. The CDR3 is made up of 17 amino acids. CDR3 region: CATSDLTSGMGVNEQFF. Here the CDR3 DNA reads TGTGCCACCAGTGACCTAACTAGCGGGATGGGGGTCAATGAGCAGTTCTTC.

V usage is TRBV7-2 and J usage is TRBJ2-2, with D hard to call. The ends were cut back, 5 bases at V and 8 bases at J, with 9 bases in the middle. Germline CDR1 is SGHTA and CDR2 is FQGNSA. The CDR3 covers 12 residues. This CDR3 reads CASSAYFGELFF. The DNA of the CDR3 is TGTGCCAGCAGCGCCTATTTTGGGGAGCTGTTTTTT.

CDR3 sequence: CSASPGSGGYEQYF. The CDR3 coding sequence is TGCAGTGCTAGTCCCGGTAGCGGGGGGTACGAGCAGTACTTC. V gene TRBV20-1 combines with J gene TRBJ2-7, with TRBD2 matching 10 bases. The V segment lost 3 bases and the J segment 4 bases; nucleotides outside the gene matches: 6. Germline CDR1 is DFQATT and CDR2 is SNEGSKA (reference sequence). The CDR3 is made up of 14 amino acids.

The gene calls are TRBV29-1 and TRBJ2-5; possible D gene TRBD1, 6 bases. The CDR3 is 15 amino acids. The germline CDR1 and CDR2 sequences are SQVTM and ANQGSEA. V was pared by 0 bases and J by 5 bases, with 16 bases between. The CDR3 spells CSVEDTPHTGETQYF. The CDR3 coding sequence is TGCAGCGTTGAAGATACCCCCCACACAGGGGAGACCCAGTACTTC.

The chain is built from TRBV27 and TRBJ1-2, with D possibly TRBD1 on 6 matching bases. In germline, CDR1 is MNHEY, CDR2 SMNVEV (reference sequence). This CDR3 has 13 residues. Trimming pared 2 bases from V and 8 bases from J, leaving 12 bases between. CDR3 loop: CASSLGAGVGYTF. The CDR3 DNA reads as TGTGCCAGCAGTTTAGGGGCAGGGGTGGGCTACACCTTC.

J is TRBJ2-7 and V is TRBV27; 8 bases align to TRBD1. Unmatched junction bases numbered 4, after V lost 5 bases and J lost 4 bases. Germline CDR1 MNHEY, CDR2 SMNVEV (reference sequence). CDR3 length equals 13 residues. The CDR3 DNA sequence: TGTGCCAGCAGTCGAACAGGGGGGTACGAGCAGTACTTC. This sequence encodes CASSRTGGYEQYF.

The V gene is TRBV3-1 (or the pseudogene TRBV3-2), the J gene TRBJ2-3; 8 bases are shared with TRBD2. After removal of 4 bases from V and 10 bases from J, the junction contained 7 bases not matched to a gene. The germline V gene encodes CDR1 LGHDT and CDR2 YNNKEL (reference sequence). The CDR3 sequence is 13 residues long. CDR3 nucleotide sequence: TGTGCCAGCAGCCGGACCGGGACTAGAGCGCAGTATTTT. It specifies CASSRTGTRAQYF.